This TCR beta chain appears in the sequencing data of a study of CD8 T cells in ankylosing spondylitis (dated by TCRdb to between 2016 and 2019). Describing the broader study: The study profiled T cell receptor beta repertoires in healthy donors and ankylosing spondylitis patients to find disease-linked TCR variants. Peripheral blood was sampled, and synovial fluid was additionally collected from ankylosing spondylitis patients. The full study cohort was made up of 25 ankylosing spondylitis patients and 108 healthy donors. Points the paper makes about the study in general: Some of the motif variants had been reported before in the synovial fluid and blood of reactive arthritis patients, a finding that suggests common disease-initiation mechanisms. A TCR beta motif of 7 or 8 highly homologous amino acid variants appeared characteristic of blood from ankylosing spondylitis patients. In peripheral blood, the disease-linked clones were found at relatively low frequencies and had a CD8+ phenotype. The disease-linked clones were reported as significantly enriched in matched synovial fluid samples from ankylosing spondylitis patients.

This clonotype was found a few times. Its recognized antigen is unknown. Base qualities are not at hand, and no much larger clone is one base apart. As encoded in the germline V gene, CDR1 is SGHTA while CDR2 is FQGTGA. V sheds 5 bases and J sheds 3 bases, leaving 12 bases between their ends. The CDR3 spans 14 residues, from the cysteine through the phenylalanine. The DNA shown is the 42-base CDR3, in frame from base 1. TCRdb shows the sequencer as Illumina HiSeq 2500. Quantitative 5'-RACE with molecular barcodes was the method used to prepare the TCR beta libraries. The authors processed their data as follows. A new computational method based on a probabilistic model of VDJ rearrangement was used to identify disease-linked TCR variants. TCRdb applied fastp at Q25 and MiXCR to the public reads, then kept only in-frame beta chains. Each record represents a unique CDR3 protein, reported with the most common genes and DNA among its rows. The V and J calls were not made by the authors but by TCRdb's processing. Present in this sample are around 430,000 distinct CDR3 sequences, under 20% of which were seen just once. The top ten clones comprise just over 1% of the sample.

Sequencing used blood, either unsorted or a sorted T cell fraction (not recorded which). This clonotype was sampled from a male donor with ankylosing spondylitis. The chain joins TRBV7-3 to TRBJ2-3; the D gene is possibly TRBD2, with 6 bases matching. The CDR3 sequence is CASSQGGMTDTQYF. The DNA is TGTGCCAGCAGCCAGGGCGGGATGACAGATACGCAGTATTTT.